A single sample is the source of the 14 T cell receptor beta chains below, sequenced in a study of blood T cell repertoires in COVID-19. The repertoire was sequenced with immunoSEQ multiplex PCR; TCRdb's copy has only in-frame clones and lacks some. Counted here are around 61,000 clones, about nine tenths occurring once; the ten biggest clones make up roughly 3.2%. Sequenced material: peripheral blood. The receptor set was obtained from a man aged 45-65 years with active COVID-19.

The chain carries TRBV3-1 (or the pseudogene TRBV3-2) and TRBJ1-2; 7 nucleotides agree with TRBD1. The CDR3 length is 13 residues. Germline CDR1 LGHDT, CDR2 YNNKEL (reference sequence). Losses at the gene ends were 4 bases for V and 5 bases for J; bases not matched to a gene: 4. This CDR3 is CASSRTGSYGYTF. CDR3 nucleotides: TGTGCCAGCAGCCGGACAGGTAGTTATGGCTACACCTTC.

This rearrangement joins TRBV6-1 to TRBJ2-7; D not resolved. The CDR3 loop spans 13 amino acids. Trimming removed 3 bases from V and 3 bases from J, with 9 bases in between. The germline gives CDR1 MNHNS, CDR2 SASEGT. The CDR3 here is CASSESYSYEQYF. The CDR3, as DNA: TGTGCCAGCAGTGAGTCGTACAGCTACGAGCAGTACTTC.

The CDR3 sequence: CASSLAGQTTVGNTIYF. The CDR3 region has the DNA TGCGCCAGCAGCTTGGCGGGACAGACCACCGTTGGAAACACCATATATTTT. The V call is TRBV5-1, the J call TRBJ1-3; 7 bases align to TRBD1. The germline CDR1 and CDR2 sequences are SGHRS and YFSETQ. The CDR3 totals 17 residues. V gave up 0 bases and J gave up 3 bases; unmatched junction bases: 9.

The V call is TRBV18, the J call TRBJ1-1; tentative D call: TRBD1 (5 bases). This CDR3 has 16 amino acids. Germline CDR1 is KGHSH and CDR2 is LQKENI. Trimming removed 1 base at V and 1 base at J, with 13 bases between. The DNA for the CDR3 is TGTGCCAGCTCACCACGTACGTTCGGACAGAACACTGAAGCTTTCTTT. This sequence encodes CASSPRTFGQNTEAFF.

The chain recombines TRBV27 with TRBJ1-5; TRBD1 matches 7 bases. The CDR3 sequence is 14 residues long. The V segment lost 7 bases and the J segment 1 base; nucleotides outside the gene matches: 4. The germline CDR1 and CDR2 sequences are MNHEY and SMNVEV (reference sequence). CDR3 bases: TGTGCCAGCACCAACAGGGGCAGCAATCAGCCCCAGCATTTT. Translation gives CASTNRGSNQPQHF.

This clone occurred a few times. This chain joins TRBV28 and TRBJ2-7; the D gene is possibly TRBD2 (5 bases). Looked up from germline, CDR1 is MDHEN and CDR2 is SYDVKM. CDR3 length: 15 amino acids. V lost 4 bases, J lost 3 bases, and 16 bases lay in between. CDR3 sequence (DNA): TGTGCCAGCAGTTCGATAACGGGGTCGGGCTACGAGCAGTACTTC. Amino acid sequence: CASSSITGSGYEQYF.

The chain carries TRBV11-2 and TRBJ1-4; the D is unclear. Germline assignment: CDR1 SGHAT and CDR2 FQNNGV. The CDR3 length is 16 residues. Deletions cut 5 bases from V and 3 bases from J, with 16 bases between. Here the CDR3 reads CASSRNSPGSNEKLFF. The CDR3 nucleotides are TGTGCCAGCAGCCGAAACTCCCCGGGGTCTAATGAAAAACTGTTTTTT. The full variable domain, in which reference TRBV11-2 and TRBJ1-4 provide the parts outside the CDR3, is EAGVAQSPRYKIIEKRQSVAFWCNPISGHATLYWYQQILGQGPKLLIQFQNNGVVDDSQLPKDRFSAERLKGVDSTLKIQPAKLEDSAVYLCASSRNSPGSNEKLFFGSGTQLSVL.

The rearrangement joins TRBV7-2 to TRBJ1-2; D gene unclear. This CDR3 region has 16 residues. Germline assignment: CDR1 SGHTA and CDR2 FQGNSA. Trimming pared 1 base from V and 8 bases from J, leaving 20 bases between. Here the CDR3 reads CASSLGSARSLGGYTF. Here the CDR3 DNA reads TGTGCCAGCAGCTTAGGGTCTGCACGGAGTTTAGGAGGCTACACCTTC.

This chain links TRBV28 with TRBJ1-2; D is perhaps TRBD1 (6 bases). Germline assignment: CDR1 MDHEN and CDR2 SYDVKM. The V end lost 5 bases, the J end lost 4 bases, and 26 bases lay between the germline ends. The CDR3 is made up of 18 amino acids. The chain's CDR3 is CASSPLSRDTGSTYGYTF. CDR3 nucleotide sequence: TGTGCCAGCAGTCCTCTGTCCCGGGACACGGGAAGTACCTATGGCTACACCTTC.

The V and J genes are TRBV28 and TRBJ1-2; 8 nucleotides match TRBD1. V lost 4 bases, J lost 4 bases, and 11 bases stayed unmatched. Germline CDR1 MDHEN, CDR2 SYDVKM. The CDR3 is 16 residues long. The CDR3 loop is CASSSSGAGGGYGYTF. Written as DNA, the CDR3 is TGTGCCAGCAGTTCATCGGGAGCAGGGGGCGGCTATGGCTACACCTTC.

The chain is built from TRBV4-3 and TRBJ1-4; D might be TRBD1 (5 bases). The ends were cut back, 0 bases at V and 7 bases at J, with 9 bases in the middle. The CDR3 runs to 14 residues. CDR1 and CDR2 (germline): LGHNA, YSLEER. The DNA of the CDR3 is TGCGCCAGCAGCCAAGATAGGGGAATTGAAAAACTGTTTTTT. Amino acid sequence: CASSQDRGIEKLFF.

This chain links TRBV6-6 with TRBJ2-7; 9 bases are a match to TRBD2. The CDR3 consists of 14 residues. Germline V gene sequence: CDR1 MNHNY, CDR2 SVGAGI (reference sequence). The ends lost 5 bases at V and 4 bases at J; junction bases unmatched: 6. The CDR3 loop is CASSGGSGRYEQYF. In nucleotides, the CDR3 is TGTGCCAGCAGTGGGGGTAGCGGGAGATACGAGCAGTACTTC.

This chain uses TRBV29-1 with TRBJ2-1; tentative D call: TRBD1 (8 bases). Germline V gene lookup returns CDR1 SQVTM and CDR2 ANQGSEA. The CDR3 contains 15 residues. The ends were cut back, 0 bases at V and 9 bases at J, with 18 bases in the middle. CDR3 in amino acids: CSVEEGDRGGGEQFF. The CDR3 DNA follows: TGCAGCGTTGAAGAAGGAGACAGGGGAGGGGGTGAGCAGTTCTTC.

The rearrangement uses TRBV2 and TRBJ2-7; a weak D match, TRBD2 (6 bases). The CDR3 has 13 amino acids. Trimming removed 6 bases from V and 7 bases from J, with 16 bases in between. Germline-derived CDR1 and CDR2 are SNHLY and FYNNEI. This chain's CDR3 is CASRVAGSAEQYF. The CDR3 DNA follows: TGTGCCAGCAGGGTCGCGGGGTCTGCTGAGCAGTACTTC.